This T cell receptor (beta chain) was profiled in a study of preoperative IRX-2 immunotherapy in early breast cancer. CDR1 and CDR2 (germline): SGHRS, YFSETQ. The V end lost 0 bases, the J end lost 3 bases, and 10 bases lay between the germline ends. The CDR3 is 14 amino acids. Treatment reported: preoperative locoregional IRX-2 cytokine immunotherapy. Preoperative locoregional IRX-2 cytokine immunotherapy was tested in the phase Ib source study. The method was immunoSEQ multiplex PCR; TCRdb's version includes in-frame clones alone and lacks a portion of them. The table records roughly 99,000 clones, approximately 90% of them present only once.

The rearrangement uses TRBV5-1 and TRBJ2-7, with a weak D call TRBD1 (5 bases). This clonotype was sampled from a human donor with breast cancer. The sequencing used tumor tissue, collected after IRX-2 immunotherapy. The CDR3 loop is CASSLVQGNYEQYF. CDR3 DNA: TGCGCCAGCAGCTTGGTCCAGGGAAACTACGAGCAGTACTTC.